This section outlines one T cell receptor beta chain sequence together with its context. The antigen remains unidentified. The CDR3 covers 13 residues. The germline V and J ends were trimmed by 3 bases and 5 bases, with 11 bases remaining between them. In germline, CDR1 is SEHNR, CDR2 FQNEAQ (reference sequence). This sample was taken from a study of pediatric ulcerative colitis. Study outcomes and limitations: A couple of patients had blood samples with substantially reduced template counts. All ulcerative colitis patients, but no controls, carried a couple of rectal clonotypes. Rectal pinch biopsies may include blood-derived T cells. Clonal expansions reduced rectal repertoire diversity in acute severe colitis.

During colonoscopy, one to two rectal pinch biopsies were collected. TCRdb's copy holds only in-frame clones and misses some; the assay was immunoSEQ multiplex PCR. The table includes 30,000 to 40,000 clones, roughly 70% detected once. The material sequenced was gut tissue. This TCR was recovered from a boy between 10 and 17 years old with severe ulcerative colitis. V is TRBV7-9 and J is TRBJ2-7; perhaps TRBD2 as D (5 bases). CDR3 loop: CASSFSVRDEQYF. In nucleotides, the CDR3 is TGTGCCAGCAGCTTCAGTGTGAGGGACGAGCAGTACTTC. The full variable domain, completed using reference TRBV7-9 and TRBJ2-7, is DTGVSQNPRHKITKRGQNVTFRCDPISEHNRLYWYRQTLGQGPEFLTYFQNEAQLEKSRLLSDRFSAERPKGSFSTLEIQRTEQGDSAMYLCASSFSVRDEQYFGPGTRLTVT.